This paragraph covers one T cell receptor beta chain sequence. The antigen is undetermined. Patients were ineligible given autoimmune disease history or systemic immunosuppression. V gave up 5 bases and J gave up 4 bases; unmatched junction bases: 9. The CDR3 extends over 17 amino acids. Germline V gene sequence: CDR1 SEHNR, CDR2 FQNEAQ (reference sequence). These data belong to a study of OX40 agonist ivuxolimab in advanced cancers. Study conclusions and caveats: Low normalized T-cell clonal expansion also characterized some of the nonresponders.

The method was immunoSEQ multiplex PCR; TCRdb's version includes in-frame clones alone and lacks a portion of them. Of about 64,000 clones listed, nearly 90% are singletons. This chain joins TRBV7-9 and TRBJ2-3; 13 positions match TRBD2. The input for sequencing was CD4+ or CD8+ T cells sorted from blood, taken in a trial of the OX40 agonist ivuxolimab. The sequence derives from an adult with an advanced solid tumor such as melanoma, head and neck, liver or kidney cancer. The DNA for the CDR3 is TGTGCCAGCAGCCCAGGACTAGCGGGAGTGAAAGCAGATACGCAGTATTTT. The encoded protein is CASSPGLAGVKADTQYF.